The 23 T cell receptor beta chains below all came from one sample that was sequenced in a study of tumor-infiltrating lymphocytes in primary liver carcinoma (dated by TCRdb to the late 2010s). Total RNA and DNA were co-extracted from around 20-30 mg of bulk tissue with the AllPrep DNA/RNA mini kit, without cell sorting. Sequenced using an Illumina HiSeq 2500. A constant-region primer and ProtoScript II reverse transcriptase were used to reverse-transcribe TCRbeta-specific cDNA from roughly 0.5 ug total RNA. The TCRbeta libraries were prepared through three rounds of nested multiplex PCR following a slightly modified ARM-PCR procedure. Each of the first two PCR rounds ran for 10 cycles and used multiplex TRBV1-TRBV30 forward primers together with a Cbeta reverse primer. The public reads were quality trimmed at Q25 with fastp and then assembled into clones with MiXCR by TCRdb, keeping productive beta chains. Records with the same CDR3 protein are collapsed into one entry carrying the most frequent genes and DNA. The sample contains some 190,000 distinct CDR3 sequences, approximately 80% of them found a single time. 15% to 20% of the sample is in the top ten clones.

Material for sequencing was tumor tissue from primary liver carcinoma. All receptors come from a man aged 40-49 years with primary liver carcinoma and hepatitis B virus infection.

This clonotype was recorded only once. Lacking the conserved final phenylalanine or tryptophan, this CDR3 likely reflects a read error. V and J are TRBV10-3 and TRBJ2-5, with D possibly being TRBD1 (5 bases). The germline V gene has CDR1 ENHRY and CDR2 SYGVKD. V dropped 7 bases and J dropped 5 bases, with 17 bases sitting between them. This CDR3 has 14 residues. CDR3 loop: CAITEGQAGETQYL. In DNA form, the CDR3 reads TGTGCCATCACTGAAGGGCAGGCAGGGGAGACCCAGTACTTA.

Concerning this clonotype itself: At one boundary the junction diverges from the germline segment, which might be a read error. V usage is TRBV28 and J usage is TRBJ2-6; a possible D gene is TRBD2 (6 bases). The length of the CDR3 is 15 residues. Germline loops: CDR1 MDHEN, CDR2 SYDVKM. The CDR3 DNA reads TGTGCCAGCAGTTTAGTGGGGACTGGGGCCGACGTCCTGACTTTC. Protein product: CASSLVGTGADVLTF.

Turning to this clonotype: Given the absence of the conserved phenylalanine or tryptophan at the CDR3 end, a read error is likely. The DNA is left out, because the CDR3 cannot be placed on it with certainty; the CDR3 is given as TCRdb lists it. CDR3 residues: CASSQEGETKYL. V gene TRBV7-9 combines with J gene TRBJ2-5. Germline V gene lookup returns CDR1 SEHNR and CDR2 FQNEAQ (reference sequence). The CDR3 contains 12 residues when both ends are counted.

This clonotype came up many times. The J gene is TRBJ2-3, the V gene TRBV12-3 or TRBV12-4, with TRBD2 matching 11 bases. The V and J ends lost 4 bases and 3 bases, in that order; junction bases with no gene match: 9. This CDR3 region has 17 residues. CDR3 amino acids: CASSSPTSGRSTDTQYF. The CDR3 coding sequence is TGTGCCAGCAGTTCCCCAACTAGCGGGAGAAGTACAGATACGCAGTATTTT.

On this clonotype: The CDR3 ends on some other residue instead of the conserved phenylalanine or tryptophan, so this is likely a read error. Because the CDR3's place on the DNA is in doubt, the DNA is left out and the CDR3 is given as listed by TCRdb. J is TRBJ2-5 and V is TRBV6-2 or TRBV6-3; TRBD2, the table's D call, was not compared with the DNA. The CDR3 is made up of 17 amino acids, end residues included. The V gene's germline CDR1 is MNHEY and CDR2 SVGEGT. The CDR3 spells CASSERTSGRTEITQNI.

On this clonotype itself: An end of the junction does not agree with germline; a read error may underlie this. V and J are TRBV10-3 and TRBJ1-5; D gene unclear. The CDR3 contains 13 residues. The germline CDR1 and CDR2 sequences are ENHRY and SYGVKD. CDR3 loop: CAISDGKNQPQDF. CDR3 in DNA: TGTGCCATCAGTGACGGGAAGAATCAGCCCCAGGATTTT.

The chain is built from TRBV10-1 and TRBJ2-2; D remains unclear. CDR1 and CDR2 (germline): WNHNN, SYGVQD (reference sequence). This CDR3 has 12 residues. V was shortened by 9 bases and J by 7 bases, with 12 bases between the two germline ends. This CDR3 is CASNEINGELFF. CDR3 in DNA: TGCGCCAGTAATGAGATAAACGGGGAGCTGTTTTTT.

By frequency in the sample, this clonotype is medium-sized. The chain combines TRBV5-4 with TRBJ1-1; weak D call: TRBD1 (6 bases). V lost 5 bases to trimming and J lost 7 bases, with 18 bases between them. The CDR3 length is 14 residues. Germline CDR1 is SGHNT and CDR2 is YYREEE (reference sequence). The CDR3 nucleotides are TGTGCCAGCAGATCCGGGCAGGGGACTATTGAAGCTTTCTTT. This encodes CASRSGQGTIEAFF.

On this clonotype itself: The CDR3 carries no conserved terminal phenylalanine or tryptophan, so it likely arises from a read error. This chain connects TRBV4-1 to TRBJ2-2, with D unclear. The length of the CDR3 is 14 residues. In germline, CDR1 is MGHRA, CDR2 YSYEKL. CDR3 sequence: CAISRLTLSGELFY. CDR3 bases: TGCGCCATCAGCCGACTTACCCTCTCCGGGGAGCTGTTTTAT.

In this sample, this clonotype turned up once. The chain joins TRBV29-1 to TRBJ2-1; D remains unclear. CDR1 SQVTM and CDR2 ANQGSEA come from the germline V gene. The CDR3 has 15 residues. Trimming took 3 bases from V and 6 from J, leaving 18 bases between them. In nucleotides, the CDR3 is TGCAGCGTTGACCTTTCTAGGGCCATTACCAATGAGCAGTTCTTC. Translating gives CSVDLSRAITNEQFF.

Concerning this clonotype itself: At one boundary the junction diverges from the germline segment, which might be a read error. The chain joins TRBV7-9 to TRBJ2-1, with D tentatively TRBD1 (5 bases). Germline V gene lookup returns CDR1 SEHNR and CDR2 FQNEAQ (reference sequence). This CDR3 has 15 residues. The CDR3 region has the DNA TGTGCCAACAGTGACAGTTTATCCAAAAACAATGAGCAGTTATTC. This encodes CANSDSLSKNNEQLF.

Turning to this clonotype: A clone one base away is much larger, so this may be a read error. The chain joins TRBV6-5 to TRBJ1-6, with D hard to call. V was clipped by 3 bases and J by 6 bases, with 9 bases between them. The CDR3 is 14 residues long. The V gene's germline CDR1 is MNHEY and CDR2 SVGAGI. The CDR3 here is CASSYTICNSPLHF. DNA of the CDR3: TGTGCCAGCAGTTATACGATCTGTAATTCACCCCTCCACTTT.

In this sample, this clonotype turned up a few times. The V and J genes are TRBV12-3 or TRBV12-4 and TRBJ2-1, with unresolved D. Trimming shortened V by 3 bases and J by 4 bases, and 10 bases separated the two germline ends. The CDR3 is 14 residues long. CDR3: CASSFDTAYNEQFF. CDR3 sequence (DNA): TGTGCCAGCAGTTTCGATACAGCATACAATGAGCAGTTCTTC.

Details on this clonotype: Since a much larger clone is just one base distant, this may be a read error. The V and J genes are TRBV5-1 and TRBJ2-3; D gene uncertain. The CDR3 is made up of 14 amino acids. Trimming took 4 bases from V and 7 from J, leaving 16 bases between them. Per germline, CDR1 SGHRS and CDR2 YFSETQ. In DNA form, the CDR3 reads TGCGCCAGCAGCCCCCTTCTGTGCGGTTATACGCAGTATTTT. This encodes CASSPLLCGYTQYF.

Points on this clonotype: At one end the junction does not follow the germline gene, possibly because of a read error. The V call is TRBV6-5, the J call TRBJ2-7, with 7 nucleotides matching TRBD2. From germline, CDR1 is MNHEY and CDR2 SVGAGI. There are 13 residues in the CDR3. The CDR3 loop is CASSRGEPYEKYF. CDR3 coding DNA: TGTGCTAGCTCCCGGGGGGAACCCTACGAGAAGTACTTC.

The CDR3 loop is CVSSTPSSRGYEQYF. CDR3 in DNA: TGTGTCAGTAGCACTCCGAGTAGCAGAGGGTACGAGCAGTACTTC. The J gene is TRBJ2-7, the V gene TRBV6-2 or TRBV6-3; TRBD2 is a possible D gene (5 bases). Per the germline V gene, CDR1 is MNHEY and CDR2 is SVGEGT. The CDR3 has 15 residues.

The chain uses TRBV5-5 and TRBJ1-1; D gene ambiguous. The CDR3 totals 15 residues. The germline CDR1 and CDR2 sequences are SGHKS and YYEKEE (reference sequence). Here the CDR3 DNA reads TGTGTCAGTAGCCCACGGGGTAAAGTGAACACTGAAGCTTTCTTT. Protein product: CVSSPRGKVNTEAFF.

As regards this clonotype: It may be a read error: a sequence one base away is much more abundant. The rearrangement joins TRBV24-1 to TRBJ2-5, with 7 bases fitting TRBD1. This CDR3 has 15 amino acids. V dropped 5 bases and J dropped 0; count of bases not matched to a gene: 5. Germline assignment: CDR1 KGHDR and CDR2 SFDVKD. The CDR3 DNA sequence: TGTGCCACCAGTGTTATCGGGACAGACCAAGAGACCCAGTACTTC. Translation: CATSVIGTDQETQYF.

CDR3 residues: CASSGAREKAPQHF. CDR3 sequence (DNA): TGTGCCAGCAGTGGGGCAAGGGAAAAGGCACCCCAGCATTTT. The chain is built from TRBV6-1 and TRBJ1-5; D gene unclear. V was trimmed by 4 bases and J by 10 bases, leaving 17 bases between them. Germline V gene lookup returns CDR1 MNHNS and CDR2 SASEGT. CDR3 length equals 14 residues.

On this clonotype: One end of the junction is discordant with germline, which a read error may explain. V gene TRBV6-1 combines with J gene TRBJ2-3, with 8 bases fitting TRBD2. Germline V lookup: CDR1 MNHNS, CDR2 SASEGT. The CDR3 runs 15 residues. Here the CDR3 reads CVSSPTSGRLDTQYF. The CDR3 DNA follows: TGTGTCAGCAGTCCGACAAGCGGGAGATTAGATACGCAGTATTTT.

The chain recombines TRBV9 with TRBJ2-2, with D possibly TRBD1 on 5 matching bases. Per the germline V gene, CDR1 is SGDLS and CDR2 is YYNGEE. V was shortened by 3 bases and J by 9 bases, with 9 bases between the two germline ends. This CDR3 has 12 residues. CDR3 residues: CASSGQSRELFF. The CDR3 DNA reads TGTGCCAGCAGCGGACAGAGCAGGGAGCTGTTTTTT.

Many counts were recorded for this clonotype. The chain employs TRBV29-1 and TRBJ1-2, with TRBD1 matching over 11 bases. V was clipped by 1 base and J by 8 bases; unmatched bases: 6. This CDR3 region has 14 residues. Germline CDR1 SQVTM, CDR2 ANQGSEA. The CDR3 DNA is TGCAGCGTTGAAGGGACAGGGGGCGCGGGGGGCTACACCTTC. Amino acids: CSVEGTGGAGGYTF.

In its sample, this clonotype was seen once. Relative to the germline gene, one junction end is altered; a read error may explain this. This chain uses TRBV6-5 with TRBJ1-1, with D unresolved. Germline V CDR1 and CDR2: MNHEY, SVGAGI. CDR3 length: 9 residues. The CDR3 spells CVSIPGAFF. The CDR3 DNA sequence: TGTGTCAGCATCCCGGGCGCTTTCTTT.